The clone carrying this T cell receptor beta chain was recorded a few times. This entry belongs to a study of blood T cell repertoires in COVID-19. Before being deemed recovered, Cohort 3 donors had two negative PCRs, clearance, or symptom resolution. The CDR3 is 13 amino acids. Germline lookup yields CDR1 MNHEY and CDR2 SVGAGI. The germline V and J ends were trimmed by 6 bases and 0 bases, with 8 bases remaining between them. Per the original methods: Amplification of reference gene primers provided the estimated nucleated cell counts. Profiled with immunoSEQ multiplex PCR; TCRdb holds only in-frame clones, not every one. The DNA was the basis for D and trimming; V, J and clone size are from that table. This sample yields around 210,000 clones, of which about 90% are seen a single time; around 8.9% belongs to the top ten.

The rearrangement links TRBV6-5 to TRBJ1-2; D gene unclear. Input material: PBMCs or T cells enriched from blood (not recorded which). The receptor's source is a woman under 30 who had recovered from COVID-19. CDR3 amino acids: CASRYIANYGYTF. The CDR3 nucleotides are TGTGCCAGCAGATACATCGCTAACTATGGCTACACCTTC.